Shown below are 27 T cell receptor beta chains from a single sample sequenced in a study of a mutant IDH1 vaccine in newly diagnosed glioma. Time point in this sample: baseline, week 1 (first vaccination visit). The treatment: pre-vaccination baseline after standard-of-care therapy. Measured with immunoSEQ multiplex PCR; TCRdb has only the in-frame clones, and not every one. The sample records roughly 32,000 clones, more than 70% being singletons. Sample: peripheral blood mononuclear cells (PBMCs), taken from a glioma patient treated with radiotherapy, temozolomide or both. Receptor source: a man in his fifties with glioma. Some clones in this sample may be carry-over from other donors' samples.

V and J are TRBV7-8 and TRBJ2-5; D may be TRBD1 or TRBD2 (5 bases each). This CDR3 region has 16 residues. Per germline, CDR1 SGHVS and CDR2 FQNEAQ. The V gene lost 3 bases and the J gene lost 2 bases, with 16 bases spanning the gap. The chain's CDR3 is CASSFITGGPQETQYF. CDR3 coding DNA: TGTGCCAGCAGCTTTATCACAGGAGGCCCTCAAGAGACCCAGTACTTC.

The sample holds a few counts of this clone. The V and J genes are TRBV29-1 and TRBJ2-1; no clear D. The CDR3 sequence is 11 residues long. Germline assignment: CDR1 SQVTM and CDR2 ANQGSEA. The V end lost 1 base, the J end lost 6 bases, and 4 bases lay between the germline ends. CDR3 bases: TGCAGCGTTGAAGGCGGCAATGAGCAGTTCTTC. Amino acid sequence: CSVEGGNEQFF.

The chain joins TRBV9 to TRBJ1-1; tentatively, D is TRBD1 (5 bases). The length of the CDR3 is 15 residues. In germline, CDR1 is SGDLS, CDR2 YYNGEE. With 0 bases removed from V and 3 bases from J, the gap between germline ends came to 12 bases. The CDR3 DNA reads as TGTGCCAGCAGCGTAGCCCCCCGGGGGGACACTGAAGCTTTCTTT. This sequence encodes CASSVAPRGDTEAFF.

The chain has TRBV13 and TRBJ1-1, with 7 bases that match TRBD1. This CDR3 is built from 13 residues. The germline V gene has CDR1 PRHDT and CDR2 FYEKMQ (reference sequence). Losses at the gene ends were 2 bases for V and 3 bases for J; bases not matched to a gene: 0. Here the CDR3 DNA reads TGTGCCAGCAGCTTAACAGGGGACACTGAAGCTTTCTTT. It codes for CASSLTGDTEAFF.

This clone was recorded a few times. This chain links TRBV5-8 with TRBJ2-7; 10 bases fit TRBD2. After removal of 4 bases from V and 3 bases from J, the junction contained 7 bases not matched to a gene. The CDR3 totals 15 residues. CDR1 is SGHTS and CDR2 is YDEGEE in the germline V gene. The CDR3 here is CASSRSGRVNYEQYF. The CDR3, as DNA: TGTGCCAGCAGCCGCAGCGGGAGGGTGAACTACGAGCAGTACTTC.

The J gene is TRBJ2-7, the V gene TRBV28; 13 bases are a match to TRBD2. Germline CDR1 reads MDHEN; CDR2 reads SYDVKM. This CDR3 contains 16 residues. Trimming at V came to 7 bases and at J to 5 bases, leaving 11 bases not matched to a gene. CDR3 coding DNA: TGTGCCAGCACCCTAGGACTAGCGGGAGAGGTTGACGAGCAGTACTTC. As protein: CASTLGLAGEVDEQYF.

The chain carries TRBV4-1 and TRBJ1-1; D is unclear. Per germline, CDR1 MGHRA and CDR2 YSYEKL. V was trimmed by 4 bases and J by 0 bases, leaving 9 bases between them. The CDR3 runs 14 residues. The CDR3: CASSPTVLNTEAFF. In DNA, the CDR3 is TGCGCCAGCAGCCCGACGGTACTGAACACTGAAGCTTTCTTT.

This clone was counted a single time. CDR3 nucleotides: TGTGCCAGCAGCCAAAGCGGGAGAGCGGTCACCGGGGAGCTGTTTTTT. The encoded protein is CASSQSGRAVTGELFF. The genes are TRBV27 and TRBJ2-2, with 8 bases identical to TRBD2. CDR3 size: 16 residues. J lost 4 bases, V lost 6 bases, and 10 bases had no gene match. Germline CDR1 and CDR2: MNHEY and SMNVEV (reference sequence).

CDR3 residues: CASSAPLTGMGEKLFF. CDR3 nucleotide sequence: TGTGCCAGCAGTGCCCCCCTAACAGGGATGGGGGAAAAACTGTTTTTT. The genes are TRBV28 and TRBJ1-4; maybe TRBD1 (6 bases). CDR1 and CDR2 from the germline V gene are MDHEN and SYDVKM. Trimming shortened V by 5 bases and J by 8 bases, and 21 bases separated the two germline ends. The CDR3 runs 16 residues.

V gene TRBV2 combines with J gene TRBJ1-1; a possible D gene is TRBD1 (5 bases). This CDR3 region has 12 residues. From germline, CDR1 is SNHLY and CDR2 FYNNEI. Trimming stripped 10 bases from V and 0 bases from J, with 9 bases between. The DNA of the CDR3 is TGTGCCACAAACAGGATGAACACTGAAGCTTTCTTT. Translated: CATNRMNTEAFF.

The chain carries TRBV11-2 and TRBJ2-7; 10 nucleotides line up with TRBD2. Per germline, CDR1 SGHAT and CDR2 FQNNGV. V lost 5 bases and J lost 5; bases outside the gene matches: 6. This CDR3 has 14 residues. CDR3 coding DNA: TGTGCCAGCAGCCTACAAGCGGGAGGGGACGAGCAGTACTTC. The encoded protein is CASSLQAGGDEQYF.

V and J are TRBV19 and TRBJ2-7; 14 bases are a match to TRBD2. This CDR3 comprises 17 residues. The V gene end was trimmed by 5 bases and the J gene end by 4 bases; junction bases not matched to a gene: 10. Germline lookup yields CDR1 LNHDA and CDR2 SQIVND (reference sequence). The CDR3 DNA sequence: TGTGCCAGTAGTGTTGGGACTAGCGGGAGCCTTTTTTACGAGCAGTACTTC. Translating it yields CASSVGTSGSLFYEQYF.

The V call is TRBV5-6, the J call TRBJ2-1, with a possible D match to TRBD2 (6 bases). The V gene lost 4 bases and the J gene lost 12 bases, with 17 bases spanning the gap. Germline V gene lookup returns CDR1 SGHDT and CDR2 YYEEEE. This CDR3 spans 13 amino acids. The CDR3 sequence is CASSPGLSIVQFF. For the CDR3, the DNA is TGTGCCAGCAGCCCGGGACTGTCTATAGTGCAGTTCTTC.

CDR3 nucleotides: TGTGCCAGCAGCCGAAGTCCTCCGGGGTCCTACGAGCAGTACTTC. Protein sequence: CASSRSPPGSYEQYF. The rearrangement joins TRBV2 to TRBJ2-7; the D gene is possibly TRBD2 (5 bases). Germline V lookup: CDR1 SNHLY, CDR2 FYNNEI. The CDR3 has 15 residues. With 6 bases removed from V and 1 base from J, the gap between germline ends came to 16 bases.

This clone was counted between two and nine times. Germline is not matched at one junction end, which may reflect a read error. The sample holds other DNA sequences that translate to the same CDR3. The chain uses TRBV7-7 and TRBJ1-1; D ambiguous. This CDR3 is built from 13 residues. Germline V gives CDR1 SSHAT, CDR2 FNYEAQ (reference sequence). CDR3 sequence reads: CASSRDRNTEAFF. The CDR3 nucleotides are TGTGCTAGCAGCCGAGACCGGAACACTGAAGCTTTCTTT. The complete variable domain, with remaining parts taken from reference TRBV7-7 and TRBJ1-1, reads GAGVSQSPRYKVTKRGQDVTLRCDPISSHATLYWYQQALGQGPEFLTYFNYEAQPDKSGLPSDRFSAERPEGSISTLTIQRTEQRDSAMYRCASSRDRNTEAFFGQGTRLTVV.

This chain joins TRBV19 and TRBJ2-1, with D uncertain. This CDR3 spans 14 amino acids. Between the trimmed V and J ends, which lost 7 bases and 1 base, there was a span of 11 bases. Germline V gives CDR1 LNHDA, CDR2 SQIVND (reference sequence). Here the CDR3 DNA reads TGTGCCAGTAAGGCGCCCTGGTCCTACAATGAGCAGTTCTTC. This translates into CASKAPWSYNEQFF. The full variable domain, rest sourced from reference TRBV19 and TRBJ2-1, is DGGITQSPKYLFRKEGQNVTLSCEQNLNHDAMYWYRQDPGQGLRLIYYSQIVNDFQKGDIAEGYSVSREKKESFPLTVTSAQKNPTAFYLCASKAPWSYNEQFFGPGTRLTVL.

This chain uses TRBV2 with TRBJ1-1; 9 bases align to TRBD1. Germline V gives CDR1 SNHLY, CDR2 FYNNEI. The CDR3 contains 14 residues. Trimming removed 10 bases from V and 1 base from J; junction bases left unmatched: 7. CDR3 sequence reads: CATNVQGANTEAFF. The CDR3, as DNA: TGTGCCACCAATGTACAGGGGGCGAACACTGAAGCTTTCTTT.

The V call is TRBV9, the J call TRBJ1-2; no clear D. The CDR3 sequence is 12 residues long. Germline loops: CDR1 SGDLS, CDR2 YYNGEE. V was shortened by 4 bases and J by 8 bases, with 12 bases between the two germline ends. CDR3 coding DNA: TGTGCCAGCAGCTACCTCTCGGGGGGCTACACCTTC. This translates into CASSYLSGGYTF.

CDR3 region: CARGFSSGNTIYF. The CDR3 coding sequence is TGTGCCAGGGGGTTTAGCTCTGGAAACACCATATATTTT. The chain couples TRBV7-9 to TRBJ1-3, with D unclear. CDR3 length: 13 residues. Per germline, CDR1 SEHNR and CDR2 FQNEAQ (reference sequence). V shed 9 bases and J shed 0 bases, with 9 bases lying between them.

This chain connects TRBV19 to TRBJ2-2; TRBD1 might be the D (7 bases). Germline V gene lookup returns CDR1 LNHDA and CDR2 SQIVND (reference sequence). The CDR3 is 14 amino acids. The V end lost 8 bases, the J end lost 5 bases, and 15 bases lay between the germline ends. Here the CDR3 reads CASAGGPSTGELFF. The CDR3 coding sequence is TGTGCCAGTGCAGGGGGGCCTTCGACCGGGGAGCTGTTTTTT.

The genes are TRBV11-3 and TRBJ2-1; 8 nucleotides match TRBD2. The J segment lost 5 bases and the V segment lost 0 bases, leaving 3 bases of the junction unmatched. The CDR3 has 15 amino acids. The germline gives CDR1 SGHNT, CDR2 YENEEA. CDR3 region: CASSLDLGLDNEQFF. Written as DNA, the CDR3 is TGTGCCAGCAGCTTAGATCTGGGACTAGACAATGAGCAGTTCTTC.

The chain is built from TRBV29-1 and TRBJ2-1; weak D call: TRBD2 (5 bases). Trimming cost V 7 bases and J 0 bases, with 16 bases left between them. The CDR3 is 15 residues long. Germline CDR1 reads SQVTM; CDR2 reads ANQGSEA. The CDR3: CSALDLISSYNEQFF. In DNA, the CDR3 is TGCAGCGCTTTGGACTTGATTAGCTCCTACAATGAGCAGTTCTTC.

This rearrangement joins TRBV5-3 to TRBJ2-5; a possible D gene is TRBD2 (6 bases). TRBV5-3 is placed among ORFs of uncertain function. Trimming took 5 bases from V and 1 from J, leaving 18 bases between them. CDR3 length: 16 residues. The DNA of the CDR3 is TGTGCCAGAAGTACGGCGGGGATTACCTCCCAAGAGACCCAGTACTTC. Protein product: CARSTAGITSQETQYF.

CDR3 sequence (DNA): TGTGCCAGTAGTCCCGGCTTGAATCAGCCCCAGCATTTT. The encoded protein is CASSPGLNQPQHF. The V call is TRBV19, the J call TRBJ1-5; D is unclear. There are 13 residues in the CDR3. V lost 5 bases and J lost 4, with 9 bases in between. CDR1 and CDR2 from the germline V gene are LNHDA and SQIVND (reference sequence).

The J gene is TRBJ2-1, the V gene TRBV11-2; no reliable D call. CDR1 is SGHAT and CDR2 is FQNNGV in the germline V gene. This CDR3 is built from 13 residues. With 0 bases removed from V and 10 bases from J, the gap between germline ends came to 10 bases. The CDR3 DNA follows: TGTGCCAGCAGCTTAGAGAGTGTTGGCGAGCAGTTCTTC. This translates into CASSLESVGEQFF.

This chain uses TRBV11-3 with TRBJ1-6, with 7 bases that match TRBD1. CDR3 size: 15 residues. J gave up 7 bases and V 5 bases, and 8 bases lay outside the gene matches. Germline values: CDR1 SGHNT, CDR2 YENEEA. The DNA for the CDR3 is TGTGCCAGCAGCGTACAGGGGTTACGGAATTCACCCCTCCACTTT. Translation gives CASSVQGLRNSPLHF.

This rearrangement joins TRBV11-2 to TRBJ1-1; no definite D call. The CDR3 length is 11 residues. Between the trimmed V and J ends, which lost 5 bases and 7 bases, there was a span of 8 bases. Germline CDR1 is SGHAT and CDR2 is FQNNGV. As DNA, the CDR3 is TGTGCCAGCAGCCCTGCCTTTGAAGCTTTCTTT. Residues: CASSPAFEAFF.